The 26 T cell receptor beta chains below all came from one sample that was sequenced in a study of tumor-infiltrating lymphocytes in primary liver carcinoma. For blood RNA, unsorted whole blood served as the source, and germline DNA was extracted too. TCR beta cDNA was reverse-transcribed from 500 ng of total RNA. The reaction used a constant-region primer and ProtoScript II reverse transcriptase. Libraries of TCR beta came from three nested multiplex PCR rounds with slightly modified ARM-PCR. Primers for the first two PCR rounds were TRBV1-TRBV30 forward primers and a C-beta reverse primer (roughly 10 cycles per round). TCRdb called the multiplex PCR reads again in MiXCR, with one record for every CDR3 protein. The sample has 300,000 to 400,000 distinct CDR3 sequences; approximately 64% are singletons. Sequencing was performed on peripheral blood. The receptors here all came from a man in his forties or fifties with primary liver carcinoma and hepatitis B virus infection.

The chain couples TRBV4-3 to TRBJ2-7; D possibly matches TRBD1 or TRBD2 (5 bases each). CDR1 and CDR2 (germline): LGHNA, YSLEER. This CDR3 spans 15 amino acids. The ends were cut back, 0 bases at V and 10 bases at J, with 19 bases in the middle. DNA for the CDR3: TGCGCCAGCAGCCAAGATTCGACAGCGGCGTACAAACAGTACTTC. Amino acids: CASSQDSTAAYKQYF.

Notes on this clonotype: Likely a read error: the CDR3 ends without its conserved phenylalanine or tryptophan. V gene TRBV29-1 combines with J gene TRBJ2-7; D may match TRBD1 or TRBD2 (7 bases each). The CDR3 is made up of 14 amino acids. V lost 7 bases and J 2 bases, leaving 18 bases between the germline ends. Germline V gene sequence: CDR1 SQVTM, CDR2 ANQGSEA. The DNA for the CDR3 is TGCAGCGCAACAAGCAGGGGGGGAACCTACGAGCAGTACCTC. Translating gives CSATSRGGTYEQYL.

A remark on this clonotype: The junction does not match germline at one end; this may be a read error. The rearrangement uses TRBV29-1 and TRBJ1-1, with D possibly being TRBD1 (5 bases). The CDR3 totals 15 residues. Germline values: CDR1 SQVTM, CDR2 ANQGSEA. The CDR3 region has the DNA TGCAGCGTCGAAGTATGTGGGGCGACGATGTCTGAAGCTTTCTTC. Protein sequence: CSVEVCGATMSEAFF.

A word on this clonotype: With a much larger clone just one base away, this may be a read error. The chain links TRBV29-1 to TRBJ2-1, with 7 bases identical to TRBD2. Germline V gives CDR1 SQVTM, CDR2 ANQGSEA. V was clipped by 4 bases and J by 3 bases; unmatched bases: 9. This CDR3 spans 15 amino acids. CDR3 DNA: TGCAGCGTTGTCTATGGCGGGGGAGTCTACAATGAGCAGTTCTTC. Encoded protein: CSVVYGGGVYNEQFF.

This clonotype was recorded many times. This chain joins TRBV28 and TRBJ2-5, with D tentatively TRBD1 (6 bases). CDR3 length equals 14 residues. Trimming removed 3 bases at V and 7 bases at J, with 15 bases between. Per germline, CDR1 MDHEN and CDR2 SYDVKM. CDR3 residues: CASSFFDRRGTQYF. The CDR3 DNA is TGTGCCAGCAGTTTCTTTGACAGGCGCGGGACCCAGTACTTC.

This clonotype was observed many times. This sequence joins TRBV6-6 and TRBJ2-7; 8 bases agree with TRBD1. J gave up 0 bases and V 4 bases, and 11 bases lay outside the gene matches. Germline-derived CDR1 and CDR2 are MNHNY and SVGAGI (reference sequence). CDR3 size: 17 residues. The CDR3 loop is CASSSVSGGRSSYEQYF. For the CDR3, the DNA is TGTGCCAGCAGTTCGGTGTCAGGGGGCCGGAGCTCCTACGAGCAGTACTTC.

The sample holds a few counts of this clonotype. A much larger clone differs from this one at a single base, so this may be a read error. J is TRBJ2-1 and V is TRBV4-1; TRBD2 aligns across 10 bases. Germline values: CDR1 MGHRA, CDR2 YSYEKL. Trimming removed 0 bases from V and 3 bases from J; junction bases left unmatched: 8. The length of the CDR3 is 18 residues. DNA for the CDR3: TGCGCCAGCAGCCAAGAATCTTGGACTAGCGGCTTCTACAATGAGCAGTTCTTC. This translates into CASSQESWTSGFYNEQFF.

A word on this clonotype: This could be a read error, since a much larger clone is one nucleotide away. Likely a read error: the CDR3 ends without its conserved phenylalanine or tryptophan. The V gene is TRBV4-1, the J gene TRBJ2-3; 7 bases map to TRBD1. The CDR3 spans 14 residues. V shed 0 bases and J 8 bases; nucleotides not matched to a gene: 5. Germline V gene data show CDR1 as MGHRA and CDR2 as YSYEKL. CDR3 residues: CASSQDWDSFTQYL. As DNA, the CDR3 is TGCGCCAGCAGCCAAGATTGGGACAGCTTTACGCAGTATCTT.

This clonotype was seen a single time. A much larger clone differs by one base, so this may be a read error. The genes are TRBV6-5 and TRBJ2-3; D is perhaps TRBD2 (6 bases). The V gene's germline CDR1 is MNHEY and CDR2 SVGAGI. The CDR3 sequence is 14 residues long. The CDR3 is CASSSGTFTYTQYF. CDR3 sequence (DNA): TGTGCCAGCAGTTCCGGGACTTTCACATATACGCAGTATTTT.

The chain uses TRBV7-9 and TRBJ2-3; TRBD2 matches at 7 bases. Trimming removed 5 bases from V and 0 bases from J; junction bases left unmatched: 11. There are 17 residues in the CDR3. The germline gives CDR1 SEHNR, CDR2 FQNEAQ (reference sequence). The CDR3: CASSQPTRGGSTDTQYF. The DNA of the CDR3 is TGTGCCAGCAGCCAACCCACGCGGGGAGGGAGCACAGATACGCAGTATTTT.

This chain links TRBV7-2 with TRBJ2-1, with D perhaps matching TRBD1 or TRBD2 (5 bases each). The CDR3 loop spans 16 amino acids. V was clipped by 2 bases and J by 4 bases, with 15 bases between them. CDR1 is SGHTA and CDR2 is FQGNSA in the germline V gene. CDR3 protein: CASSLRGANRYNEQFF. CDR3 nucleotides: TGTGCCAGCAGCTTAAGAGGGGCTAACCGGTACAATGAGCAGTTCTTC.

The genes are TRBV6-5 and TRBJ1-2; TRBD1 matches at 8 bases. V was clipped by 9 bases and J by 0 bases; unmatched bases: 9. Germline values: CDR1 MNHEY, CDR2 SVGAGI. The CDR3 spans 15 residues. Written as DNA, the CDR3 is TGTGCCAGAAGCTGGCAGGGGGCGGCTAACTATGGCTACACCTTC. Its translation is CARSWQGAANYGYTF.

This clonotype was seen just once. Given the absence of the conserved phenylalanine or tryptophan at the CDR3 end, a read error is likely. The chain couples TRBV6-2 or TRBV6-3 to TRBJ2-1; TRBD2 matches at 7 bases. Germline loops: CDR1 MNHEY, CDR2 SVGEGT. The CDR3 loop spans 15 amino acids. Germline trimming cut 6 bases from V and 2 bases from J; bases unmatched to any gene: 7. The CDR3 DNA reads TGTGCCAGCAGGGCCGGGACTACCGCCTACAATGAGCAGTTCTCC. This codes for CASRAGTTAYNEQFS.

Comments on this clonotype: A much larger clone lies a single base off, so this may be a read error. The chain links TRBV5-4 to TRBJ2-6; either TRBD1 or TRBD2 may fit D (6 bases each). CDR1 and CDR2 from the germline V gene are SGHNT and YYREEE (reference sequence). The CDR3 length is 15 residues. CDR3 DNA: TGTGCCAGGAGCTTGCCGGGGGCAGGGGCCAACGTCCTGACTTTC. Translated: CARSLPGAGANVLTF.

This clonotype was counted ten times or more. The chain links TRBV5-1 to TRBJ2-5; D not resolved. The CDR3 length is 14 residues. With 0 bases removed from V and 3 bases from J, the gap between germline ends came to 9 bases. CDR1 and CDR2 from the germline V gene are SGHRS and YFSETQ. CDR3 sequence: CASSLDWSKETQYF. Here the CDR3 DNA reads TGCGCCAGCAGCTTGGATTGGAGCAAAGAGACCCAGTACTTC.

This clonotype occurred many times. The gene calls are TRBV4-3 and TRBJ2-5; a possible D gene is TRBD2 (6 bases). Between the trimmed V and J ends, which lost 4 bases and 9 bases, there was a span of 12 bases. Germline V gene data show CDR1 as LGHNA and CDR2 as YSLEER. The CDR3 has 12 residues. Here the CDR3 reads CASSLSGEAQYF. The CDR3 DNA reads TGCGCCAGCAGCCTGTCGGGGGAGGCCCAGTACTTC.

Points on this clonotype: The junction does not match germline at one end; this may be a read error. The chain carries TRBV11-2 and TRBJ2-1, with TRBD2 as a possible D gene (7 bases). Per germline, CDR1 SGHAT and CDR2 FQNNGV. The CDR3 is 14 amino acids. CDR3 in DNA: TGTTCCAGCAGCTTCGGGGGGCTAATTGATGAGCGGTTCTTC. It encodes CSSSFGGLIDERFF.

The CDR3 region is CASSQPAGLAGVSDTDTQYF. The CDR3 DNA reads TGCGCCAGCAGCCAACCTGCGGGACTAGCGGGAGTGTCTGACACAGATACGCAGTATTTT. This sequence joins TRBV4-1 and TRBJ2-3, with 14 positions matching TRBD2. Germline V lookup: CDR1 MGHRA, CDR2 YSYEKL. Germline trimming cut 2 bases from V and 2 bases from J; bases unmatched to any gene: 12. The CDR3 has 20 residues.

This clonotype was observed many times. The CDR3: CASSESVGVDTQYF. Here the CDR3 DNA reads TGCGCCAGCAGTGAGTCAGTGGGAGTGGATACGCAGTATTTT. The chain employs TRBV10-1 and TRBJ2-3; possible D gene TRBD2, 5 bases. This CDR3 contains 14 residues. The V end was cut by 0 bases, the J end by 6 bases, with 10 bases between. Germline assignment: CDR1 WNHNN and CDR2 SYGVQD (reference sequence).

The chain has TRBV29-1 and TRBJ2-2; no definite D call. Trimming took 7 bases from V and 10 from J, leaving 16 bases between them. The CDR3 is 12 amino acids. Looked up from germline, CDR1 is SQVTM and CDR2 is ANQGSEA. The CDR3 loop is CSANVNIEELFF. The CDR3, as DNA: TGCAGCGCCAACGTGAACATCGAGGAGCTGTTTTTT.

Worth noting for this clonotype: At one boundary the junction diverges from the germline segment, which might be a read error. V is TRBV11-2 and J is TRBJ1-5; unclear D gene. CDR1 SGHAT and CDR2 FQNNGV come from the germline V gene. The CDR3 runs to 14 residues. As DNA, the CDR3 is TGTGCCGGCAGCATTGGACGTAGCAATCAGCCTCAGCATTTT. Translated: CAGSIGRSNQPQHF. The full variable domain, rest sourced from reference TRBV11-2 and TRBJ1-5, is EAGVAQSPRYKIIEKRQSVAFWCNPISGHATLYWYQQILGQGPKLLIQFQNNGVVDDSQLPKDRFSAERLKGVDSTLKIQPAKLEDSAVYLCAGSIGRSNQPQHFGDGTRLSIL.

Comment on this clonotype: This may arise from a read error, as a much more abundant clone is one base away. The V and J genes are TRBV6-5 and TRBJ2-5, with D perhaps TRBD2 (6 bases). The CDR3 runs to 15 residues. Germline-derived CDR1 and CDR2 are MNHEY and SVGAGI. CDR3 loop: CASCYVGGSQETQYF. The CDR3 nucleotides are TGTGCCAGCTGTTACGTGGGAGGATCCCAAGAGACCCAGTACTTC.

The table lists this clonotype with a count of one. As the CDR3 is not closed by the conserved phenylalanine or tryptophan, this likely results from a read error. The rearrangement joins TRBV5-1 to TRBJ2-7; 10 bases match TRBD1. This CDR3 comprises 14 residues. Germline loops: CDR1 SGHRS, CDR2 YFSETQ. Trimming removed 3 bases from V and 2 bases from J; junction bases left unmatched: 2. The CDR3 DNA reads TGCGCCAGCAGCTCGACAGGGGGCACCTACGAGCAGTACCTC. Its translation: CASSSTGGTYEQYL.

Comment on this clonotype: One junction end disagrees with the germline gene, perhaps due to a read error. The chain uses TRBV29-1 and TRBJ2-5; the D is unclear. Per the germline V gene, CDR1 is SQVTM and CDR2 is ANQGSEA. The CDR3 extends over 16 amino acids. DNA for the CDR3: TGCAGCGTTGAAGGTGGTTTCCAGGTGTACCAAGAGACCCAATACTTC. Encoded protein: CSVEGGFQVYQETQYF.

The chain recombines TRBV6-6 with TRBJ2-7, with 7 positions matching TRBD2. Germline values: CDR1 MNHNY, CDR2 SVGAGI (reference sequence). The trim removed 4 bases at V and 6 bases at J, leaving 12 bases unmatched. The CDR3 totals 15 residues. The CDR3 protein is CASSSGLTITCEQYF. The CDR3, as DNA: TGTGCCAGCAGTTCGGGACTAACGATTACCTGCGAGCAGTACTTC.

This chain links TRBV12-3 or TRBV12-4 with TRBJ2-2; possibly TRBD2 for D (6 bases). Between the trimmed V and J ends, which lost 6 bases and 6 bases, there was a span of 23 bases. This CDR3 has 17 residues. The CDR3 DNA reads TGTGCCAGCAGCGCCGGGACTCCCGTCATAGGTTCCGGGGAGCTGTTTTTT. Residues: CASSAGTPVIGSGELFF.